The present entry profiles one T cell receptor beta chain with its context. This sample is drawn from a study of monozygotic twins with cystic fibrosis. Sequenced by immunoSEQ multiplex PCR; TCRdb stores in-frame clones only, minus some. The sample lists more than 12,000 clones, about 85% occurring once. The V gene lost 7 bases and the J gene lost 9 bases, with 12 bases spanning the gap. The CDR3 totals 11 residues. Per germline, CDR1 SNHLY and CDR2 FYNNEI. This sequence joins TRBV2 and TRBJ1-1; TRBD1 is a possible D gene (5 bases). The sequenced sample consisted of blood. The clonotype was recovered from a boy younger than 18 with cystic fibrosis. The CDR3 bases are TGTGCCAGCACTCCGGGACTTAAAGCTTTCTTT. Protein sequence: CASTPGLKAFF.